The clone carrying this T cell receptor beta chain was counted at least ten times. What it binds is unknown. This sample's time point: patch test 1, 2 weeks after DPC sensitization. The treatment was: therapeutic diphenylcyclopropenone sensitization with weekly scalp DPC. These data come from a study of human T cells and chemical hapten exposure. In the study overall: Patch testing was performed with 0.01% DPC on the upper back, with reading at 6 days. Affected patients, primarily female, had alopecia areata, totalis or universalis.

Using its own MiXCR run on the RACE reads, TCRdb lists one record per CDR3 protein. The sample carries about 56,000 distinct CDR3 sequences, around 9.3% recorded once. Germline lookup yields CDR1 MDHEN and CDR2 SYDVKM. The CDR3 loop spans 13 amino acids. V lost 7 bases, J lost 3 bases, and 10 bases lay in between. Study-level findings and limits: Expanded TCRs formed significantly more large CDR3 similarity clusters than controls. Donor immune responses may differ from healthy people's, since all donors had alopecia.

The sequenced sample was whole blood, obtained in connection with sensitization to the hapten diphenylcyclopropenone (DPC). The sequence derives from a woman aged 40 to 50 with alopecia areata. Some clones in this sample may be carry-over from other donors' samples. V and J are TRBV28 and TRBJ2-1; D is uncertain. CDR3 region: CASTGAVYNEQFF. Here the CDR3 DNA reads TGTGCCAGCACCGGAGCAGTCTACAATGAGCAGTTCTTC.